The 7 T cell receptor beta chains in this list originate from one sample, sequenced in a study of blood T cells in healthy people across ages. PCR was performed a second time for about 7 to 12 cycles using a sample-barcoded 5' primer and a J-beta primer mix. A single record per CDR3 protein comes from TCRdb applying MiXCR to the 5' RACE reads. The sample has approximately 1,700,000 distinct CDR3 sequences, roughly two fifths seen once. The sample comprised blood. Source of these receptors: a human donor in good health.

This clonotype was seen a handful of times. V gene TRBV30 combines with J gene TRBJ2-1; D may match TRBD1 or TRBD2 (5 bases each). Germline V lookup: CDR1 GTSNPN, CDR2 SVGIG (reference sequence). Between the trimmed V and J ends, which lost 3 bases and 6 bases, there was a span of 15 bases. The CDR3 covers 14 residues. CDR3 bases: TGTGCCTGGAGAAGGCAGGGAGATGTCAATGAGCAGTTCTTC. As protein: CAWRRQGDVNEQFF.

In the case of this clonotype: The junction differs from germline at one of its ends, possibly a read error. V and J are TRBV6-6 and TRBJ2-3, with a weak D call TRBD1 (6 bases). There are 16 residues in the CDR3. Germline V CDR1 and CDR2: MNHNY, SVGAGI (reference sequence). For the CDR3, the DNA is TGTGTCAGCAGCCTCGACGACAGGTTAAGGACAGATACGCAGTATTTT. This encodes CVSSLDDRLRTDTQYF.

The J gene is TRBJ1-2, the V gene TRBV29-1; unclear D gene. V dropped 0 bases and J dropped 0 bases, with 5 bases sitting between them. Germline V gives CDR1 SQVTM, CDR2 ANQGSEA. The length of the CDR3 is 13 residues. CDR3 region: CSVEDEANYGYTF. The DNA for the CDR3 is TGCAGCGTTGAAGATGAGGCTAACTATGGCTACACCTTC.

This clonotype occurred a few times. CDR3 coding DNA: TGTGCCAGCAGTCCGAACCTAGCGGGCAAGCCTCAGTTCTTC. Its protein is CASSPNLAGKPQFF. This rearrangement joins TRBV28 to TRBJ2-1; 8 bases line up with TRBD2. V shed 5 bases, J shed 13 bases, and the junction held 13 bases outside the gene matches. Looked up from germline, CDR1 is MDHEN and CDR2 is SYDVKM. There are 14 residues in the CDR3.

The chain couples TRBV4-1 to TRBJ2-3; TRBD2 agrees at 10 bases. Germline lookup yields CDR1 MGHRA and CDR2 YSYEKL. After removal of 1 base from V and 6 bases from J, the junction contained 4 bases not matched to a gene. The CDR3 runs to 15 residues. This chain's CDR3 is CASSQVASGGDTQYF. DNA of the CDR3: TGCGCCAGCAGCCAAGTCGCTAGCGGGGGTGATACGCAGTATTTT.

The chain employs TRBV5-1 and TRBJ1-2; weak D call: TRBD1 (6 bases). Trimming pared 5 bases from V and 7 bases from J, leaving 15 bases between. The CDR3 is made up of 13 amino acids. In germline, CDR1 is SGHRS, CDR2 YFSETQ. The chain's CDR3 is CASRVKGDGGYTF. In DNA form, the CDR3 reads TGCGCCAGCAGGGTAAAGGGGGACGGTGGCTACACCTTC.

This clonotype was observed a few times. This sequence joins TRBV4-3 and TRBJ2-3, with D possibly being TRBD2 (6 bases). Germline loops: CDR1 LGHNA, CDR2 YSLEER. The CDR3 covers 17 residues. Trimming stripped 3 bases from V and 3 bases from J, with 19 bases between. The CDR3 loop reads CASSQGTFPRETDTQYF. The CDR3, as DNA: TGCGCCAGCAGCCAGGGGACCTTCCCTCGGGAGACAGATACGCAGTATTTT.